This paragraph reports one T cell receptor (beta chain). This specimen belongs to a study of CD8 T cells in Susac syndrome. After extraction with the RNeasy kit, about 0.45 to 1 ug of the RNA was reverse transcribed using random hexamers. TCRdb processed the immunoSEQ multiplex PCR reads anew with MiXCR; each CDR3 protein has one entry. The profile shows about 170,000 distinct CDR3 sequences, about 96% of them singletons. Germline CDR1 SNHLY, CDR2 FYNNEI. The V gene end was trimmed by 10 bases and the J gene end by 10 bases; junction bases not matched to a gene: 0. The CDR3 has 9 amino acids. The TCR originated in a human donor with Susac syndrome. V gene TRBV2 combines with J gene TRBJ2-1; 8 nucleotides align to TRBD1. The sequencing input was CD4+ T cells from PBMCs. CDR3 DNA: TGTGCCACAGGGGGCGAGCAGTTCTTC. This codes for CATGGEQFF.